The rows below give T cell receptor beta chains drawn from one sample of a study of shared clonotypes between healthy human individuals. The table came from immunoSEQ multiplex PCR; TCRdb's copy has only in-frame clones and leaves some out. The repertoire has about half a million clones, about four fifths of them found once; the top ten carry over 10%. The source material was PBMCs. These receptor sequences come from a woman between 35 and 50 years old in good health. Some clones in this sample may be carry-over from other donors' samples. CDR3s include the opening cysteine and the closing phenylalanine or tryptophan. D genes are given only for firm matches. Expanded clones get a size class; other rows say once, few or many, or leave the size out.

-	-	TRBV19	TRBJ1-5	CASSIAAGGNSNQPQHF	TGTGCCAGTAGTATAGCGGCCGGAGGCAATAGCAATCAGCCCCAGCATTTT
-	-	TRBV28	TRBJ1-5	CASTRRDGSYSNQPQHF	TGTGCCAGCACCAGACGGGACGGCTCTTATAGCAATCAGCCCCAGCATTTT
few	-	TRBV5-1	TRBJ1-5	CASRPNREDQPQHF	TGCGCCAGCAGACCGAACAGGGAAGATCAGCCCCAGCATTTT
-	-	TRBV27	TRBJ2-4	CASSLGDKNIQYF	TGTGCCAGCAGTTTAGGAGACAAAAACATTCAGTACTTC
-	-	TRBV18	TRBJ1-3	CASSPRGDTIYF	TGTGCCAGCTCTCCGAGGGGGGACACCATATATTTT
-	-	TRBV14	TRBJ2-3	CASSQDKVATDTQYF	TGTGCCAGCAGCCAAGATAAAGTGGCCACAGATACGCAGTATTTT
-	-	TRBV15	TRBJ2-3	CATSSGGQSTDTQYF	TGTGCCACCAGCAGCGGGGGACAGAGCACAGATACGCAGTATTTT
once	TRBD1	TRBV7-3	TRBJ2-3	CASSPSDRGTDTQYF	TGTGCCAGCAGCCCCTCGGACAGGGGTACAGATACGCAGTATTTT
-	TRBD2	TRBV7-3	TRBJ2-7	CASSRDTSGEEQYF	TGTGCCAGCAGCCGAGACACTAGCGGGGAGGAGCAGTACTTC
-	-	TRBV5-1	TRBJ2-2	CASTADANTGELFF	TGCGCCAGCACCGCGGACGCGAACACCGGGGAGCTGTTTTTT
few	TRBD1	TRBV30	TRBJ2-7	CAGGTGPYEQYF	TGTGCAGGCGGGACAGGACCCTACGAGCAGTACTTC
-	-	TRBV11-2	TRBJ2-2	CASSFRTVISTGELFF	TGTGCCAGCAGCTTCAGGACAGTAATATCCACCGGGGAGCTGTTTTTT
-	TRBD1	TRBV28	TRBJ1-5	CASSPTGGRRNQPQHF	TGTGCCAGCAGCCCTACAGGGGGCCGGCGCAATCAGCCCCAGCATTTT
-	-	TRBV4-1	TRBJ1-1	CASSHAVVNTEAFF	TGCGCCAGCAGCCACGCAGTAGTGAACACTGAAGCTTTCTTT
-	-	TRBV25-1	TRBJ2-1	CASSETRGSEQFF	TGTGCCAGCAGTGAAACCCGGGGGAGTGAGCAGTTCTTC
-	TRBD1	TRBV10-2	TRBJ2-7	CASSDGGDRGHGEQYF	TGCGCCAGCAGTGACGGGGGGGACAGGGGGCACGGAGAGCAGTACTTC
once	-	TRBV11-2	TRBJ1-4	CASSPIIIGEKLFF	TGTGCCAGCAGCCCCATAATCATAGGTGAAAAACTGTTTTTT
-	TRBD2	TRBV2	TRBJ2-7	CASSEKASGMFEQYF	TGTGCCAGCAGTGAAAAGGCTAGCGGGATGTTCGAGCAGTACTTC
-	TRBD1	TRBV5-1	TRBJ2-7	CASSLDNRGTYEQYF	TGCGCCAGCAGCTTGGACAACAGGGGAACCTACGAGCAGTACTTC
-	TRBD2	TRBV7-9	TRBJ2-1	CASSAVAGGPAEQFF	TGTGCCAGCAGCGCCGTAGCGGGAGGGCCGGCTGAGCAGTTCTTC
-	-	TRBV5-5	TRBJ2-1	CASSLRASTNNEQFF	TGTGCCAGCAGCTTGCGAGCCAGCACGAACAATGAGCAGTTCTTC
once	-	TRBV6-1	TRBJ2-5	CASTSMASGAETQYF	TGTGCCAGCACCTCCATGGCCAGCGGAGCCGAGACCCAGTACTTC
few	-	TRBV28	TRBJ2-5	CASSTYGGQETQYF	TGTGCCAGCAGTACCTATGGGGGTCAAGAGACCCAGTACTTC
-	-	TRBV7-2	TRBJ1-3	CASSLDGSGNTIYF	TGTGCCAGCAGCTTAGACGGATCTGGAAACACCATATATTTT
few	TRBD2	TRBV11-2	TRBJ2-3	CASSLLRGTTDTQYF	TGTGCCAGCAGCTTATTGCGGGGGACCACAGATACGCAGTATTTT
-	-	TRBV4-2	TRBJ2-3	CASSQEASYLTTQYF	TGTGCCAGCAGCCAAGAGGCTAGTTACCTCACAACGCAGTATTTT
few	-	TRBV10-3	TRBJ1-5	CAISEDMSNQPQHF	TGTGCCATCAGTGAAGACATGAGCAATCAGCCCCAGCATTTT
-	-	TRBV10-3	TRBJ2-5	CAISESTGLETQYF	TGTGCCATCAGTGAGTCGACGGGGCTAGAGACCCAGTACTTC
once	TRBD1	TRBV28	TRBJ2-7	CASSFRQGSYEQYF	TGTGCCAGCAGTTTTAGACAGGGATCCTACGAGCAGTACTTC